This TCR beta chain was recorded in a study of blood T cell repertoires in COVID-19. Study background: Collection of acute and convalescent COVID-19 samples took place in the United States, Italy and Spain. The cDNA or gDNA used as material had been derived from T cells, B-cell-depleted T cells, or PBMCs.

In the source study's methods: Reference gene primers were amplified, and this amplification served to estimate nucleated cell counts. TCRdb keeps only in-frame clones here, not all; method: immunoSEQ multiplex PCR. That table is the source of V, J and clone size, and D and trimming were worked out from the DNA. The repertoire holds roughly 69,000 clones, with more than 75% as singletons. V lost 6 bases and J lost 1, with 10 bases in between. There are 13 residues in the CDR3. Sequencing was done on a sample of peripheral blood. The receptor's source is a man in his fifties or sixties with active COVID-19. This chain connects TRBV23-1 to TRBJ2-7; D gene uncertain. TRBV23-1 is reported as an ORF; its role is uncertain. CDR3 amino acids: CASSLVQSYEQYF. Written as DNA, the CDR3 is TGCGCCAGCAGCCTAGTACAATCCTACGAGCAGTACTTC.